A single sample gave rise to the 9 T cell receptor beta chains below, sequenced in a study of T cell changes during pregnancy in multiple sclerosis. The repertoire was sequenced with immunoSEQ multiplex PCR; TCRdb's copy has only in-frame clones and lacks some. This sample has 75,000 to 95,000 clones, with 94% found just once. This material consisted of CD4+ T cells from peripheral blood mononuclear cells, taken after pregnancy. Receptors originate from a female donor with multiple sclerosis, enrolled in a pregnancy study.

The chain combines TRBV4-2 with TRBJ2-1; maybe TRBD1 (6 bases). The ends were cut back, 0 bases at V and 7 bases at J, with 13 bases in the middle. The germline CDR1 and CDR2 sequences are LGHNA and YNFKEQ. The CDR3 extends over 15 amino acids. CDR3 residues: CASSQDVQGKNEQFF. The CDR3 coding sequence is TGTGCCAGCAGCCAAGATGTCCAGGGGAAAAATGAGCAGTTCTTC.

The V gene is TRBV10-1, the J gene TRBJ1-2, with TRBD1 matching 7 bases. There are 14 residues in the CDR3. Germline V lookup: CDR1 WNHNN, CDR2 SYGVQD (reference sequence). V dropped 6 bases and J dropped 8; count of bases not matched to a gene: 12. The CDR3 bases are TGCGCCAGCAGCCCCCCCCCGACAGGGCGCGGCTACACCTTC. Translated: CASSPPPTGRGYTF.

About this clone itself: The junction differs from germline at one of its ends, possibly a read error. The chain uses TRBV23-1 and TRBJ1-5; 9 nucleotides line up with TRBD1. TRBV23-1 is an ORF, with its function uncertain. The CDR3 extends over 14 amino acids. This chain's CDR3 is CASSRTGGKQPQHF. CDR3 nucleotides: TGCGCCAGCAGTCGCACAGGGGGCAAGCAGCCCCAGCATTTT.

The chain joins TRBV16 to TRBJ2-3; tentatively, D is TRBD1 (5 bases). This CDR3 is built from 16 residues. V was pared by 7 bases and J by 5 bases, with 22 bases between. CDR1 is KGHSY, CDR2 FQNENV, per germline. The CDR3 coding sequence is TGTGCCAGCACAAAAAACGGGCAGGGCTTCGGAGATACGCAGTATTTT. Its translation is CASTKNGQGFGDTQYF. The complete variable domain, with remaining parts taken from reference TRBV16 and TRBJ2-3, reads GEEVAQTPKHLVRGEGQKAKLYCAPIKGHSYVFWYQQVLKNEFKFLISFQNENVFDETGMPKERFSAKCLPNSPCSLEIQATKLEDSAVYFCASTKNGQGFGDTQYFGPGTRLTVL.

This rearrangement joins TRBV19 to TRBJ2-5; 14 positions agree with TRBD2. Trimming cost V 1 base and J 4 bases; bases outside gene matches: 8. The CDR3 has 18 amino acids. Germline V gives CDR1 LNHDA, CDR2 SQIVND (reference sequence). In DNA form, the CDR3 reads TGTGCCAGTAGTATAGTAGGACCGGGACTAGCGGGAGCAGAGACCCAGTACTTC. This translates into CASSIVGPGLAGAETQYF.

The CDR3 nucleotides read TGTGCCAGTAAAATGGGGCCCACTCCTTCCTATGGCTACACCTTC. It translates to CASKMGPTPSYGYTF. V is TRBV19 and J is TRBJ1-2; possible D gene TRBD1, 5 bases. CDR1 LNHDA and CDR2 SQIVND come from the germline V gene (reference sequence). This CDR3 contains 15 residues. Trimming removed 7 bases from V and 4 bases from J, with 19 bases in between.

The V call is TRBV7-2, the J call TRBJ2-7, with D hard to call. CDR1 is SGHTA, CDR2 FQGNSA, per germline. The CDR3 length is 15 residues. V was shortened by 2 bases and J by 0 bases, with 11 bases between the two germline ends. CDR3 in amino acids: CASSLSPLASYEQYF. The CDR3 DNA is TGTGCCAGCAGCTTATCCCCGCTGGCCTCCTACGAGCAGTACTTC.

V gene TRBV28 combines with J gene TRBJ1-1; D is perhaps TRBD1 (5 bases). The V end lost 6 bases, the J end lost 5 bases, and 19 bases lay between the germline ends. The CDR3 consists of 15 residues. Germline CDR1 MDHEN, CDR2 SYDVKM. CDR3 loop: CASRTDGRSRTEAFF. CDR3 in DNA: TGTGCCAGCAGGACAGACGGACGGTCCAGAACTGAAGCTTTCTTT.

The chain couples TRBV18 to TRBJ2-2, with 10 bases matching TRBD2. The CDR3 length is 16 residues. Germline loops: CDR1 KGHSH, CDR2 LQKENI. V lost 3 bases, J lost 4 bases, and 5 bases stayed unmatched. The CDR3 here is CASSPIAGGGTGELFF. CDR3 bases: TGTGCCAGCTCACCCATAGCGGGAGGAGGCACCGGGGAGCTGTTTTTT.